A single sample gave rise to the 20 T cell receptor beta chains below, sequenced in a study of patients and donors after allogeneic stem cell transplantation. MiXCR was run by TCRdb on the RT-PCR reads, yielding one entry per CDR3 protein. Among tens of thousands of distinct CDR3 sequences listed, around 5% were seen once. The sample comprised blood, either unsorted or a sorted T cell fraction (not recorded which). Receptors originate from a human donor who was either an allogeneic HSCT recipient or a stem cell or donor lymphocyte infusion donor (not recorded which). It is not recorded whose cells these are; they may come from a transplant donor.

This clonotype was counted at least ten times. The chain combines TRBV5-6 with TRBJ2-7, with D maybe TRBD2 (5 bases). The length of the CDR3 is 13 residues. V lost 2 bases and J 4 bases, leaving 10 bases between the germline ends. In germline, CDR1 is SGHDT, CDR2 YYEEEE. The CDR3 protein is CASSLRGTYEQYF. CDR3 DNA sequence: TGTGCCAGCAGCTTACGGGGAACGTACGAGCAGTACTTC.

This clonotype was counted many times. CDR3 coding DNA: TGTGCCAGCAGACGTAGCGGGGGAGGCTACGAGCAGTACTTC. Amino acid sequence: CASRRSGGGYEQYF. The gene calls are TRBV3-1 and TRBJ2-7; TRBD2 matches 9 bases. The junction had 6 bases not matched to a gene; V was cut back by 6 bases and J by 3 bases. Germline V gene sequence: CDR1 LGHDT, CDR2 YNNKEL (reference sequence). The CDR3 runs to 14 residues.

This clonotype appeared many times. V is TRBV29-1 and J is TRBJ1-1; a weak D match, TRBD1 (5 bases). CDR1 is SQVTM, CDR2 ANQGSEA, per germline. This CDR3 is 13 amino acids long. Trimming stripped 7 bases from V and 1 base from J, with 13 bases between. The CDR3 is CSATRATNTEAFF. The CDR3 DNA reads TGCAGCGCCACCAGGGCTACGAACACTGAAGCTTTCTTT.

This clonotype was counted at least ten times. The V gene is TRBV29-1, the J gene TRBJ2-1; D gene unclear. CDR3 size: 13 residues. V was shortened by 1 base and J by 5 bases, with 9 bases between the two germline ends. Per the germline V gene, CDR1 is SQVTM and CDR2 is ANQGSEA. The CDR3 reads CSVEVWENNEQFF. CDR3 DNA sequence: TGCAGCGTTGAAGTTTGGGAAAACAATGAGCAGTTCTTC.

This clonotype was recorded at least ten times. V is TRBV7-9 and J is TRBJ1-3; a weak D match, TRBD1 (6 bases). V was trimmed by 2 bases and J by 0 bases, leaving 11 bases between them. Germline V gene lookup returns CDR1 SEHNR and CDR2 FQNEAQ (reference sequence). The CDR3 covers 16 residues. The CDR3 protein is CASSLSTGPSGNTIYF. The CDR3 DNA reads as TGTGCCAGCAGCTTATCGACAGGCCCCTCTGGAAACACCATATATTTT. The full variable domain, rest sourced from reference TRBV7-9 and TRBJ1-3, is DTGVSQNPRHKITKRGQNVTFRCDPISEHNRLYWYRQTLGQGPEFLTYFQNEAQLEKSRLLSDRFSAERPKGSFSTLEIQRTEQGDSAMYLCASSLSTGPSGNTIYFGEGSWLTVV.

V and J are TRBV9 and TRBJ2-1; 8 bases align to TRBD1. Germline V lookup: CDR1 SGDLS, CDR2 YYNGEE. This CDR3 comprises 14 residues. V was pared by 6 bases and J by 4 bases, with 6 bases of the junction left unmatched. The CDR3 here is CASNDQGAYNEQFF. CDR3 DNA: TGTGCCAGCAACGACCAGGGGGCGTACAATGAGCAGTTCTTC. The complete variable domain, with remaining parts taken from reference TRBV9 and TRBJ2-1, reads DSGVTQTPKHLITATGQRVTLRCSPRSGDLSVYWYQQSLDQGLQFLIQYYNGEERAKGNILERFSAQQFPDLHSELNLSSLELGDSALYFCASNDQGAYNEQFFGPGTRLTVL.

The table lists this clonotype with a few counts. The V and J genes are TRBV14 and TRBJ1-2; TRBD1 is a possible D gene (5 bases). This CDR3 is 13 amino acids long. Per the germline V gene, CDR1 is SGHDN and CDR2 is FVKESK. Trimming took off 4 bases at V and 8 bases at J, with 14 bases between the two ends. CDR3 residues: CASSPGTSRGYTF. CDR3 bases: TGTGCCAGCAGCCCCGGGACTTCCCGGGGCTACACCTTC.

This clonotype has at least ten counts. The chain uses TRBV28 and TRBJ2-7; no firm D call. The germline V gene encodes CDR1 MDHEN and CDR2 SYDVKM. The CDR3 has 13 residues. V lost 6 bases and J 5 bases, leaving 14 bases between the germline ends. CDR3 protein: CASSPNSENEQYF. CDR3 nucleotides: TGTGCCAGCAGCCCTAATAGTGAGAACGAGCAGTACTTC.

This clonotype was found many times. The CDR3 DNA follows: TGTGCCAGCAGTTACTCCTCCGACAGCTCTGGGGCCAACGTCCTGACTTTC. Protein sequence: CASSYSSDSSGANVLTF. V gene TRBV6-2 or TRBV6-3 combines with J gene TRBJ2-6, with D tentatively TRBD1 (5 bases). Deletions cut 0 bases from V and 0 bases from J, with 9 bases between. The germline CDR1 and CDR2 sequences are MNHEY and SVGEGT. The CDR3 spans 17 residues.

This clonotype appeared many times. This sequence joins TRBV20-1 and TRBJ1-1, with 10 bases fitting TRBD1. J was trimmed by 2 bases and V by 2 bases; bases with no gene match: 11. CDR3 length: 17 residues. Germline V gene lookup returns CDR1 DFQATT and CDR2 SNEGSKA (reference sequence). The CDR3 nucleotides are TGCAGTGCTAGACGGGGAGGGGACAGGGGTTTCAACACTGAAGCTTTCTTT. Its protein product is CSARRGGDRGFNTEAFF.

This clonotype was recorded at least ten times. The chain is built from TRBV24-1 and TRBJ2-1; 12 nucleotides align to TRBD2. The germline CDR1 and CDR2 sequences are KGHDR and SFDVKD. Trimming took 4 bases from V and 2 from J; bases not matched to a gene: 2. The CDR3 extends over 16 amino acids. CDR3 in DNA: TGTGCCACCAGTGACCGGACTAGCGGGACCTACAATGAGCAGTTCTTC. Translation: CATSDRTSGTYNEQFF.

The chain uses TRBV7-8 and TRBJ2-5; D is perhaps TRBD2 (5 bases). This CDR3 is 15 amino acids long. CDR1 is SGHVS and CDR2 is FQNEAQ in the germline V gene. Trimming pared 2 bases from V and 4 bases from J, leaving 14 bases between. The CDR3 protein is CASSLTNPGRETQYF. As DNA, the CDR3 is TGTGCCAGCAGCTTAACTAACCCTGGGAGAGAGACCCAGTACTTC.

This clonotype occurred many times. This CDR3 is CASSSQRDTEAFF. In DNA form, the CDR3 reads TGTGCCAGCAGCTCCCAGAGGGACACTGAAGCTTTCTTT. The chain couples TRBV7-3 to TRBJ1-1; D not resolved. This CDR3 is 13 amino acids long. The germline V gene has CDR1 SGHTA and CDR2 FQGTGA. V was shortened by 4 bases and J by 3 bases, with 9 bases between the two germline ends.

This clonotype has only a few counts. The chain carries TRBV6-1 and TRBJ1-6, with 7 bases that match TRBD1. The CDR3 is made up of 17 amino acids. The germline V gene has CDR1 MNHNS and CDR2 SASEGT. Losses at the gene ends were 4 bases for V and 7 bases for J; bases not matched to a gene: 13. The CDR3 nucleotides read TGTGCCAGCAGTGTTGAGTCGAGAAGACAGGGCAATTCACCCCTCCACTTT. It specifies CASSVESRRQGNSPLHF.

This clonotype came up many times. This chain connects TRBV4-2 to TRBJ2-5, with TRBD2 identical over 9 bases. With 0 bases clipped from V and 5 bases from J, the junction kept 10 bases outside the gene matches. The CDR3 consists of 17 residues. Germline V gives CDR1 LGHNA, CDR2 YNFKEQ. The CDR3 DNA follows: TGTGCCAGCAGCCAAGATCTTGGTAGCGGGAGCTTTGAGACCCAGTACTTC. This encodes CASSQDLGSGSFETQYF.

This clonotype has just a few counts. The J gene is TRBJ2-7, the V gene TRBV20-1; possibly TRBD1 or TRBD2 for D (5 bases each). The CDR3 sequence is 18 residues long. Germline CDR1 DFQATT, CDR2 SNEGSKA (reference sequence). The germline V and J ends were trimmed by 0 bases and 6 bases, with 27 bases remaining between them. The CDR3 region is CSARDAKTTTAAGAEQYF. CDR3 DNA: TGCAGTGCTAGAGACGCTAAGACAACGACAGCAGCCGGGGCCGAGCAGTACTTC.

This clonotype was seen at least ten times. The chain combines TRBV3-1 with TRBJ2-1; 8 bases match TRBD1. Germline V gives CDR1 LGHDT, CDR2 YNNKEL (reference sequence). V shed 4 bases, J shed 3 bases, and the junction held 11 bases outside the gene matches. This CDR3 comprises 17 residues. The CDR3 region is CASSPRSGQASYNEQFF. CDR3 in DNA: TGTGCCAGCAGCCCGCGATCGGGACAGGCTAGCTACAATGAGCAGTTCTTC.

This clonotype occurred many times. J is TRBJ2-3 and V is TRBV3-1; D is possibly TRBD2 (5 bases). This CDR3 has 15 residues. V lost 1 base and J lost 3, with 11 bases in between. Germline V gene data show CDR1 as LGHDT and CDR2 as YNNKEL (reference sequence). DNA for the CDR3: TGTGCCAGCAGCCAAGGTGGGAGAGGGACAGATACGCAGTATTTT. Amino acid sequence: CASSQGGRGTDTQYF.

This clonotype was found many times. The chain has TRBV28 and TRBJ1-1; D may be TRBD1 (5 bases). Trimming left V 4 bases short and J 10 bases short, with 13 bases between. This CDR3 has 12 residues. The germline CDR1 and CDR2 sequences are MDHEN and SYDVKM. DNA for the CDR3: TGTGCCAGCAGTTCTAGAGGGGTGAGAGCTTTCTTT. The encoded protein is CASSSRGVRAFF.

This clonotype was detected a few times. This chain uses TRBV20-1 with TRBJ1-2, with 9 bases fitting TRBD1. Germline CDR1 and CDR2: DFQATT and SNEGSKA (reference sequence). V lost 5 bases to trimming and J lost 6 bases; unmatched junction nucleotides: 16. The CDR3 is 16 amino acids. CDR3 DNA sequence: TGCAGTGCTCAAAGGGGCGGGACAGGGTTTTCGCATGGCTACACCTTC. It is translated as CSAQRGGTGFSHGYTF.